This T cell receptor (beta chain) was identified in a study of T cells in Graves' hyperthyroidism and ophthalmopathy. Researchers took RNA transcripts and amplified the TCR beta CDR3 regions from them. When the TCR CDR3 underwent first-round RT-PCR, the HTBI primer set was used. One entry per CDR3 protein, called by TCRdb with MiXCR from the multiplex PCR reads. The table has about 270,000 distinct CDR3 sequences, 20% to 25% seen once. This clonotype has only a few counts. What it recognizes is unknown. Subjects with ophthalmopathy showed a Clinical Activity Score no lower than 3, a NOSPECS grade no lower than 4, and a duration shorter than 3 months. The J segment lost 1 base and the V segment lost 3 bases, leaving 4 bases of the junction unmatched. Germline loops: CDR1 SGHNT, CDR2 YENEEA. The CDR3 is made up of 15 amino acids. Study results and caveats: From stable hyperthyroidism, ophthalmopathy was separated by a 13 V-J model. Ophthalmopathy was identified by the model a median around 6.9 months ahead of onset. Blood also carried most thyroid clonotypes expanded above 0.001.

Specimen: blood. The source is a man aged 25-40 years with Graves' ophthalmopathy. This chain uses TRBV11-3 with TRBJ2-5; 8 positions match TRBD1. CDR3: CASSFRQGFQETQYF. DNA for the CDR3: TGTGCCAGCAGCTTCAGACAGGGGTTCCAAGAGACCCAGTACTTC.